The 8 T cell receptor beta chains below were found in one sample sequenced in a study of T cells of healthy individuals. MiXCR, run by TCRdb on the 5' RACE reads, gives a single entry per CDR3 protein. The data contain around 63,000 distinct CDR3 sequences, roughly 15% of them singletons. Every receptor here comes from a human donor in good health.

This clonotype was observed a few times. This chain joins TRBV6-1 and TRBJ1-1; tentative D call: TRBD1 (6 bases). V shed 2 bases and J shed 1 base, with 8 bases lying between them. This CDR3 is built from 14 residues. Germline V lookup: CDR1 MNHNS, CDR2 SASEGT. CDR3 loop: CASSERGQNTEAFF. The CDR3 DNA is TGTGCCAGCAGTGAAAGGGGACAGAACACTGAAGCTTTCTTT.

This clonotype was counted only a few times. The chain uses TRBV2 and TRBJ2-7; 10 positions agree with TRBD2. Germline CDR1 and CDR2: SNHLY and FYNNEI. V lost 7 bases and J lost 3; bases outside the gene matches: 12. The length of the CDR3 is 16 residues. The CDR3 region has the DNA TGTGCCAGCACCGCAAATAGGGGACTAGCGAACTACGAGCAGTACTTC. Protein product: CASTANRGLANYEQYF. The full variable domain, its missing parts supplied by reference TRBV2 and TRBJ2-7, is EPEVTQTPSHQVTQMGQEVILRCVPISNHLYFYWYRQILGQKVEFLVSFYNNEISEKSEIFDDQFSVERPDGSNFTLKIRSTKLEDSAMYFCASTANRGLANYEQYFGPGTRLTVT.

Ten or more counts support this clonotype. V and J are TRBV12-5 and TRBJ2-6; D is unclear. The CDR3 extends over 15 amino acids. The germline CDR1 and CDR2 sequences are LGHNT and FRNRAP. Trimming removed 4 bases at V and 2 bases at J, with 9 bases between. CDR3 sequence reads: CASGSKGTGANVLTF. The CDR3 DNA reads as TGTGCTAGTGGTTCAAAGGGCACTGGGGCCAACGTCCTGACTTTC.

The V call is TRBV27, the J call TRBJ1-5, with D possibly being TRBD1 (5 bases). The CDR3 has 15 residues. In germline, CDR1 is MNHEY, CDR2 SMNVEV (reference sequence). Trimming shortened V by 8 bases and J by 5 bases, and 19 bases separated the two germline ends. CDR3 sequence reads: CASRPGRVTHQPQHF. The CDR3 bases are TGTGCCAGCCGCCCGGGCAGGGTGACTCATCAGCCCCAGCATTTT.

This clonotype was counted only a few times. The rearrangement uses TRBV11-1 and TRBJ2-1, with TRBD1 identical over 11 bases. CDR1 and CDR2 from the germline V gene are SGHAT and FQDESV (reference sequence). The CDR3 totals 15 residues. With 5 bases clipped from V and 7 bases from J, the junction kept 7 bases outside the gene matches. This chain's CDR3 is CASSDRDRGLNEQFF. CDR3 bases: TGTGCCAGCAGCGACCGGGACAGGGGGTTGAATGAGCAGTTCTTC. Looking up the rest from reference TRBV11-1 and TRBJ2-1 gives the full variable domain: EAEVAQSPRYKITEKSQAVAFWCDPISGHATLYWYRQILGQGPELLVQFQDESVVDDSQLPKDRFSAERLKGVDSTLKIQPAELGDSAMYLCASSDRDRGLNEQFFGPGTRLTVL.

The chain recombines TRBV5-1 with TRBJ2-3; D may match TRBD1 or TRBD2 (7 bases each). The length of the CDR3 is 14 residues. Germline V gene data show CDR1 as SGHRS and CDR2 as YFSETQ. V gave up 4 bases and J gave up 4 bases, with 13 bases separating them. The CDR3 bases are TGCGCCAGCAGCGGGAGGGGACAGTCAGATACGCAGTATTTT. Its protein product is CASSGRGQSDTQYF. Variable domain in full (rest from reference TRBV5-1 and TRBJ2-3): KAGVTQTPRYLIKTRGQQVTLSCSPISGHRSVSWYQQTPGQGLQFLFEYFSETQRNKGNFPGRFSGRQFSNSRSEMNVSTLELGDSALYLCASSGRGQSDTQYFGPGTRLTVL.

V and J are TRBV6-2 or TRBV6-3 and TRBJ2-2; 12 nucleotides match TRBD1. Germline CDR1 reads MNHEY; CDR2 reads SVGEGT. Trimming took 5 bases from V and 4 from J; bases not matched to a gene: 8. This CDR3 spans 17 amino acids. CDR3: CASSAGQGAMGTGELFF. Written as DNA, the CDR3 is TGTGCCAGCAGTGCGGGACAGGGGGCAATGGGCACCGGGGAGCTGTTTTTT.

A few counts support this clonotype. This chain links TRBV10-3 with TRBJ1-6; 7 positions agree with TRBD1. The CDR3 runs 15 residues. V dropped 7 bases and J dropped 7; count of bases not matched to a gene: 10. Germline loops: CDR1 ENHRY, CDR2 SYGVKD. Here the CDR3 reads CAITGTAGPNSPLHF. The CDR3 bases are TGTGCCATCACCGGGACAGCGGGTCCCAATTCACCCCTCCACTTT.